One sample yielded the 12 T cell receptor beta chains listed below, sequenced in a study of Tregs in tolerant kidney transplant recipients. Related graft donors supplied nonmyeloablative bone marrow transplants, and mixed chimerism was transient. Sequencing was performed with immunoSEQ multiplex PCR; in TCRdb, only in-frame clones are kept and a portion is missing. The table records about 81,000 clones, roughly nine tenths of them present only once. Sequenced material: CD4+ T cells from blood (PBMCs), taken 24 months after the transplant. Receptors were obtained from a human patient who received a combined kidney and bone marrow transplant. The T cells may come from the graft donor.

This chain connects TRBV4-1 to TRBJ2-7; 8 nucleotides agree with TRBD2. The CDR3 length is 16 residues. Germline V gives CDR1 MGHRA, CDR2 YSYEKL. V shed 4 bases, J shed 2 bases, and the junction held 10 bases outside the gene matches. The DNA for the CDR3 is TGCGCCAGCAGCCGACAAGCGGGAGTGATAACCTACGAGCAGTACTTC. As protein: CASSRQAGVITYEQYF.

This chain connects TRBV7-9 to TRBJ2-1; possibly TRBD2 for D (6 bases). Trimming stripped 4 bases from V and 14 bases from J, with 18 bases between. The CDR3 totals 13 residues. CDR1 and CDR2 (germline): SEHNR, FQNEAQ (reference sequence). The chain's CDR3 is CASSSRGGARKFF. CDR3 DNA sequence: TGTGCCAGCAGCTCCCGCGGAGGGGCCCGAAAGTTCTTC.

This chain joins TRBV7-9 and TRBJ2-1; 8 bases agree with TRBD2. The CDR3 covers 13 residues. The junction had 4 bases not matched to a gene; V was cut back by 5 bases and J by 7 bases. CDR1 and CDR2 from the germline V gene are SEHNR and FQNEAQ (reference sequence). The CDR3 spells CASSPGRGNEQFF. In DNA form, the CDR3 reads TGTGCCAGCAGCCCCGGGAGGGGGAATGAGCAGTTCTTC.

The chain links TRBV9 to TRBJ1-2, with TRBD1 matching 8 bases. J lost 8 bases, V lost 4 bases, and 7 bases had no gene match. The CDR3 is 13 amino acids. Germline V gives CDR1 SGDLS, CDR2 YYNGEE. This CDR3 is CASSPRQGYGYTF. CDR3 in DNA: TGTGCCAGCAGCCCTCGACAGGGGTACGGCTACACCTTC.

This chain links TRBV7-6 with TRBJ2-7; D not resolved. CDR3 length: 13 amino acids. CDR1 is SGHVS, CDR2 FNYEAQ, per germline. V lost 5 bases and J 3 bases, leaving 11 bases between the germline ends. In nucleotides, the CDR3 is TGTGCCAGCAGCCTACAACCGGGCTACGAGCAGTACTTC. It codes for CASSLQPGYEQYF.

The V gene is TRBV25-1, the J gene TRBJ2-3, with 8 bases lining up with TRBD2. The V segment lost 3 bases and the J segment 4 bases; nucleotides outside the gene matches: 6. From germline, CDR1 is MGHDK and CDR2 SYGVNS. The CDR3 has 15 amino acids. This chain's CDR3 is CASSDLGLGPDTQYF. DNA for the CDR3: TGTGCCAGCAGTGATCTGGGACTAGGGCCAGATACGCAGTATTTT. Filled out from reference TRBV25-1 and TRBJ2-3, the complete variable domain reads EADIYQTPRYLVIGTGKKITLECSQTMGHDKMYWYQQDPGMELHLIHYSYGVNSTEKGDLSSESTVSRIRTEHFPLTLESARPSHTSQYLCASSDLGLGPDTQYFGPGTRLTVL.

Comments on this clone: Germline and junction disagree at one end, which may indicate a read error. This same CDR3 is encoded by further DNA sequences in the sample. The genes are TRBV27 and TRBJ1-6, with 8 positions matching TRBD1. This CDR3 spans 18 amino acids. Germline CDR1 MNHEY, CDR2 SMNVEV (reference sequence). The CDR3 loop is CASSLEGTGIYWNSPLHF. The CDR3 DNA reads TGTGCCAGCAGTTTAGAGGGGACAGGTATTTATTGGAATTCCCCCCTCCACTTT.

The chain uses TRBV30 and TRBJ1-5; the D is unclear. The CDR3 sequence is 13 residues long. Germline assignment: CDR1 GTSNPN and CDR2 SVGIG (reference sequence). Trimming shortened V by 3 bases and J by 2 bases, and 8 bases separated the two germline ends. CDR3 DNA: TGTGCCTGGAGGGGAGTAGGCAATCAGCCCCAGCATTTT. Protein sequence: CAWRGVGNQPQHF.

This rearrangement joins TRBV5-4 to TRBJ2-2, with D possibly matching TRBD1 (5 bases). Trimming pared 4 bases from V and 9 bases from J, leaving 28 bases between. This CDR3 is built from 18 residues. In germline, CDR1 is SGHNT, CDR2 YYREEE (reference sequence). CDR3 sequence: CASSPGSAGQDGYRELFF. CDR3 DNA sequence: TGTGCCAGCAGCCCGGGTTCGGCAGGGCAGGACGGCTACCGGGAGCTGTTTTTT. The variable domain in full, with the rest retrieved from reference TRBV5-4 and TRBJ2-2, is ETGVTQSPTHLIKTRGQQVTLRCSSQSGHNTVSWYQQALGQGPQFIFQYYREEENGRGNFPPRFSGLQFPNYSSELNVNALELDDSALYLCASSPGSAGQDGYRELFFGEGSRLTVL.

Note on this clone: This specimen includes other DNA sequences encoding the same CDR3. The chain is built from TRBV7-2 and TRBJ1-6; the D is unclear. Germline CDR1 SGHTA, CDR2 FQGNSA. Trimming shortened V by 3 bases and J by 9 bases, and 9 bases separated the two germline ends. CDR3 size: 13 residues. The CDR3 DNA follows: TGTGCCAGCAGCTTGGCCCCGGGTTCACCCCTCCACTTT. Encoded protein: CASSLAPGSPLHF.

The V and J genes are TRBV11-3 and TRBJ2-3; possibly TRBD2 for D (5 bases). The CDR3 contains 13 residues. V lost 4 bases to trimming and J lost 4 bases, with 9 bases between them. Germline CDR1 reads SGHNT; CDR2 reads YENEEA. CDR3 coding DNA: TGTGCCAGCAGCTCCCGGGGTTCAGATACGCAGTATTTT. Its translation is CASSSRGSDTQYF.

The chain employs TRBV5-1 and TRBJ2-1, with 7 bases fitting TRBD2. This CDR3 region has 16 residues. The J segment lost 0 bases and the V segment lost 2 bases, leaving 5 bases of the junction unmatched. CDR1 is SGHRS, CDR2 YFSETQ, per germline. The CDR3 nucleotides are TGCGCCAGCAGCTTAGCGGGATCGATCTCCTACAATGAGCAGTTCTTC. Translation: CASSLAGSISYNEQFF.